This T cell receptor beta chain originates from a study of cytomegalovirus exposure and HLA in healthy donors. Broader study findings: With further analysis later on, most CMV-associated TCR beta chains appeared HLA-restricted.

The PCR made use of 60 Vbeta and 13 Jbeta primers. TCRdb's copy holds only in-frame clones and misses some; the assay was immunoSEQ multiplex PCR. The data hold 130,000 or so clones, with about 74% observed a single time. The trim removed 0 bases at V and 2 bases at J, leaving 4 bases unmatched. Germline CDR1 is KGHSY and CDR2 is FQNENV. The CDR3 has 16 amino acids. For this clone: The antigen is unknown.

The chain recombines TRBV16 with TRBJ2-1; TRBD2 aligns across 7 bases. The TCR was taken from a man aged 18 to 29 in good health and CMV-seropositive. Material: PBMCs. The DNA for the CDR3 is TGTGCCAGCAGCCAATCCCAGCGGGGAGCCTACAATGAGCAGTTCTTC. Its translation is CASSQSQRGAYNEQFF.